This entry concerns a single T cell receptor beta chain. The target antigen is unknown. Profiled with immunoSEQ multiplex PCR; TCRdb holds only in-frame clones, not every one. The data show tens of thousands of clones, 75% to 90% seen once. Time point indicated: after dendritic cell vaccination, including at tumor progression/relapse. This sample stems from a study of glioma-infiltrating T cells after dendritic cell vaccination. Points from the study as a whole: Higher pretreatment TIL content predicted longer progression-free time and survival.

This sequence originates from a human donor with glioblastoma. Source: blood, taken after dendritic cell vaccination.

CDR3 nucleotides: TGTGCCAGCAGTCGTCAGGGTGGGGTTGAAAAACTGTTTTTT. This codes for CASSRQGGVEKLFF. The chain has TRBV6-5 and TRBJ1-4, with a possible D match to TRBD1 (5 bases). The CDR3 spans 14 residues. Germline V lookup: CDR1 MNHEY, CDR2 SVGAGI. The V and J ends lost 5 bases and 7 bases respectively, with 14 bases between them.